The 17 T cell receptor beta chains below all came from one sample that was sequenced in a study of CD8+CD57+ T cells in acquired aplastic anemia. Profiles of TCR beta VDJ and CDR3 were generated from a genomic DNA template. TCRdb reprocessed the reads with MiXCR, giving one entry per CDR3 protein. This table has more than 150,000 distinct CDR3 sequences, 64% appearing once. Sequences were obtained from sorted CD4+, CD8+, or CD8+CD57+ T cells (not recorded which) from PBMCs. These receptors all stem from a human donor with severe aplastic anemia or a healthy control (not recorded which).

The sample holds a few counts of this clonotype. The chain couples TRBV7-8 to TRBJ1-6, with a weak D call TRBD1 (6 bases). This CDR3 has 14 residues. V dropped 5 bases and J dropped 10 bases, with 15 bases sitting between them. Germline CDR1 reads SGHVS; CDR2 reads FQNEAQ. The CDR3 sequence is CASSLQGEGSPLHF. The CDR3 DNA sequence: TGTGCCAGCAGCCTACAGGGCGAAGGATCACCCCTCCACTTT.

The chain has TRBV6-4 and TRBJ1-2; D uncertain. There are 14 residues in the CDR3. The germline CDR1 and CDR2 sequences are MRHNA and SNTAGT. The germline V and J ends were trimmed by 0 bases and 8 bases, with 13 bases remaining between them. The CDR3 region is CASSDSLRTGGYTF. CDR3 in DNA: TGTGCCAGCAGTGACTCGCTGAGGACTGGAGGCTACACCTTC.

This chain uses TRBV20-1 with TRBJ2-5; 8 bases line up with TRBD2. CDR1 is DFQATT and CDR2 is SNEGSKA in the germline V gene (reference sequence). The CDR3 runs 14 residues. V was pared by 6 bases and J by 4 bases, with 10 bases of the junction left unmatched. CDR3: CSATLREGRETQYF. The CDR3 DNA follows: TGCAGTGCCACACTTCGGGAGGGTCGAGAGACCCAGTACTTC.

The J gene is TRBJ1-6, the V gene TRBV9, with D possibly matching TRBD1 (5 bases). Trimming stripped 2 bases from V and 7 bases from J, with 10 bases between. The CDR3 loop spans 14 amino acids. Germline values: CDR1 SGDLS, CDR2 YYNGEE. As DNA, the CDR3 is TGTGCCAGCAGCGTGAAGGGGCGGAATTCACCCCTCCACTTT. Translating it yields CASSVKGRNSPLHF.

The CDR3 region has the DNA TGTGCCAGCAGCCAAAGTTATAGCGGGAGGATCCACGAGCAGTACTTC. It translates to CASSQSYSGRIHEQYF. The V call is TRBV4-2, the J call TRBJ2-7, with TRBD2 identical over 10 bases. CDR1 and CDR2 (germline): LGHNA, YNFKEQ. This CDR3 is 16 amino acids long. Trimming removed 2 bases from V and 5 bases from J; junction bases left unmatched: 9.

The rearrangement joins TRBV5-1 to TRBJ1-2, with D possibly matching TRBD1 (6 bases). Trimming removed 2 bases from V and 2 bases from J, with 10 bases in between. The CDR3 length is 14 residues. Looked up from germline, CDR1 is SGHRS and CDR2 is YFSETQ. The CDR3 sequence: CASSFTGSNYGYTF. As DNA, the CDR3 is TGCGCCAGCAGCTTTACAGGGTCGAACTATGGCTACACCTTC.

The rearrangement links TRBV10-3 to TRBJ2-2; D may be TRBD1 (7 bases). The CDR3 extends over 13 amino acids. Germline V gene data show CDR1 as ENHRY and CDR2 as SYGVKD. V dropped 6 bases and J dropped 7 bases, with 12 bases sitting between them. This chain's CDR3 is CAIRDQGGGELFF. As DNA, the CDR3 is TGTGCCATCAGGGACCAGGGGGGCGGGGAGCTGTTTTTT.

CDR3 in amino acids: CAAGGSSYNEQFF. As DNA, the CDR3 is TGTGCCGCAGGGGGGAGCTCCTACAATGAGCAGTTCTTC. The gene calls are TRBV15 and TRBJ2-1; D is possibly TRBD1 (7 bases). Germline CDR1 LNHNV, CDR2 YYDKDF (reference sequence). V gave up 11 bases and J gave up 0 bases, with 11 bases separating them. This CDR3 region has 13 residues.

This chain uses TRBV15 with TRBJ1-3, with D perhaps matching TRBD1 (6 bases). The CDR3 loop spans 16 amino acids. CDR1 is LNHNV, CDR2 YYDKDF, per germline (reference sequence). V lost 5 bases and J lost 0, with 14 bases in between. This chain's CDR3 is CATSFQRGVSGNTIYF. The CDR3 DNA reads as TGTGCCACCAGCTTCCAAAGGGGGGTCTCTGGAAACACCATATATTTT. The complete variable domain, with remaining parts taken from reference TRBV15 and TRBJ1-3, reads DAMVIQNPRYQVTQFGKPVTLSCSQTLNHNVMYWYQQKSSQAPKLLFHYYDKDFNNEADTPDNFQSRRPNTSFCFLDIRSPGLGDTAMYLCATSFQRGVSGNTIYFGEGSWLTVV.

The genes are TRBV30 and TRBJ2-7, with D possibly being TRBD1 or TRBD2 (5 bases each). CDR1 and CDR2 (germline): GTSNPN, SVGIG (reference sequence). The CDR3 runs 16 residues. The ends were cut back, 1 base at V and 3 bases at J, with 19 bases in the middle. The CDR3 sequence: CAWSAQWGRGLYEQYF. CDR3 DNA sequence: TGTGCCTGGAGTGCACAGTGGGGACGTGGTCTCTACGAGCAGTACTTC.

This chain uses TRBV10-3 with TRBJ2-1, with D possibly TRBD2 on 7 matching bases. The CDR3 extends over 14 amino acids. Trimming removed 7 bases at V and 8 bases at J, with 18 bases between. Germline loops: CDR1 ENHRY, CDR2 SYGVKD. The CDR3 loop reads CAITQGREHYEQFF. For the CDR3, the DNA is TGTGCCATCACCCAGGGGAGGGAACACTATGAGCAGTTCTTC.

J is TRBJ1-2 and V is TRBV15; perhaps TRBD1 as D (5 bases). V dropped 0 bases and J dropped 8 bases, with 16 bases sitting between them. CDR3 length: 15 amino acids. Looked up from germline, CDR1 is LNHNV and CDR2 is YYDKDF (reference sequence). The CDR3 sequence is CATSRDGRQLGGYTF. DNA for the CDR3: TGTGCCACCAGCAGAGATGGGCGACAGTTGGGCGGCTACACCTTC.

A single count supports this clonotype. The chain's CDR3 is CASSRRQDHTEAFF. The CDR3 DNA reads TGTGCCAGTAGTAGAAGACAGGACCACACTGAAGCTTTCTTT. The chain joins TRBV19 to TRBJ1-1, with a weak D call TRBD1 (6 bases). The germline V gene has CDR1 LNHDA and CDR2 SQIVND (reference sequence). Deletions cut 4 bases from V and 3 bases from J, with 12 bases between. The CDR3 has 14 residues.

The chain couples TRBV14 to TRBJ1-2; D gene unclear. The CDR3 length is 16 residues. CDR1 is SGHDN and CDR2 is FVKESK in the germline V gene. V was shortened by 0 bases and J by 4 bases, with 15 bases between the two germline ends. The CDR3 spells CASSQEFGTALYGYTF. The CDR3 DNA is TGTGCCAGCAGCCAAGAATTCGGCACAGCCCTCTATGGCTACACCTTC.

The chain has TRBV20-1 and TRBJ2-5; D may match TRBD1 or TRBD2 (5 bases each). CDR1 and CDR2 (germline): DFQATT, SNEGSKA (reference sequence). The CDR3 has 14 residues. V lost 5 bases to trimming and J lost 7 bases, with 20 bases between them. The CDR3 DNA is TGCAGTGCTCTTTTCCGGGACGCCCCAGGGACCCAGTACTTC. Protein: CSALFRDAPGTQYF.

This chain uses TRBV5-4 with TRBJ2-2; D might be TRBD1 or TRBD2, each matching 6 bases. The CDR3 contains 17 residues. The germline CDR1 and CDR2 sequences are SGHNT and YYREEE (reference sequence). V was trimmed by 4 bases and J by 0 bases, leaving 16 bases between them. The CDR3 protein is CASSHLGGLSNTGELFF. The CDR3 region has the DNA TGTGCCAGCAGCCACTTAGGGGGACTTTCGAACACCGGGGAGCTGTTTTTT.

V and J are TRBV5-1 and TRBJ1-1; TRBD1 agrees at 8 bases. There are 14 residues in the CDR3. CDR1 SGHRS and CDR2 YFSETQ come from the germline V gene. The ends lost 4 bases at V and 3 bases at J; junction bases unmatched: 5. The CDR3 loop is CASSRQGRDTEAFF. CDR3 in DNA: TGCGCCAGCAGCAGACAGGGGCGGGACACTGAAGCTTTCTTT.